This T cell receptor (beta chain) was captured in a study of identifying expanded T cells in peripheral blood. During the collection period, no donor immune events like infections were recorded. Whole-study results and caveats: Across healthy donors, higher total template counts meant significantly greater roughly 2-week count variance. Approximately 1.1 clones differed between technical replicates, versus roughly 17 and 20 over time.

The table came from immunoSEQ multiplex PCR; TCRdb's copy has only in-frame clones and leaves some out. The sample lists about 85,000 clones; 75% to 90% were seen once. Of note for this clone: Antigen unknown.

The sequencing sample was made of blood. The receptor comes from a person between 18 and 69 years old in good health.

This CDR3 is CASKRDTYYEQYF. CDR3 nucleotides: TGTGCCAGCAAGCGGGACACCTACTACGAGCAGTACTTC. The rearrangement uses TRBV2 and TRBJ2-7; possible D gene TRBD2, 7 bases. Germline V gene lookup returns CDR1 SNHLY and CDR2 FYNNEI. The CDR3 sequence is 13 residues long. V shed 7 bases and J shed 3 bases, with 13 bases lying between them.